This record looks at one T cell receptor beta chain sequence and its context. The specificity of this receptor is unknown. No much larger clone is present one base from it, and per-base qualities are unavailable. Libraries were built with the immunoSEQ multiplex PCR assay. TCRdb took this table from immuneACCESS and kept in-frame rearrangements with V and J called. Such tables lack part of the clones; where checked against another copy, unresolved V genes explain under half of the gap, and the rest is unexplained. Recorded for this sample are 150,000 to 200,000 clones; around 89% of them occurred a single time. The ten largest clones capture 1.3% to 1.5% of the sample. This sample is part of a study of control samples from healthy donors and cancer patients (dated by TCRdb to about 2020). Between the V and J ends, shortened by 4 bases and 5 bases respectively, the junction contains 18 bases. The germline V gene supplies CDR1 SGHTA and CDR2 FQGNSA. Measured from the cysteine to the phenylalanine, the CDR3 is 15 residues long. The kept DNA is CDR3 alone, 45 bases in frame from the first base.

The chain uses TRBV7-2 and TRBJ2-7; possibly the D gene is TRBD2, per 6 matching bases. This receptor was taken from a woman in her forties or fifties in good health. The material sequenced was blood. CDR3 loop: CASSSMAGMGHEQYF. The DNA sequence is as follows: TGTGCCAGCAGCTCAATGGCGGGGATGGGCCACGAGCAGTACTTC.